The rows below give T cell receptor beta chains drawn from one sample of a study of cytotoxic CD8 clonotypes in ibrutinib-treated CLL. Produced via immunoSEQ multiplex PCR; TCRdb's table is partial and in-frame only. In the table there are 130,000 or so clones, about 72% of which are singletons. The input for sequencing was PBMCs, taken after 12 months of ibrutinib treatment. Every receptor here comes from a human donor with chronic lymphocytic leukemia. Each CDR3 is given without its conserved first and last residue. Fields, in order: CDR3 protein, V gene, J gene.

ASSVAPGFFSGNTIY,TRBV9,TRBJ1-3
ASSLGTANSPLH,TRBV11-1,TRBJ1-6
ASSPGWGGTEAF,TRBV14,TRBJ1-1
ASSEEQGGNQPQH,TRBV18,TRBJ1-5
ASSLDRDTEAF,TRBV5-1,TRBJ1-1
ASSSYGGSTNEKLF,TRBV7-8,TRBJ1-4
ASSWDRVMNTEAF,TRBV27,TRBJ1-1
ASSQEHLAF,TRBV28,TRBJ1-1
AWATSGGNNEQF,TRBV30,TRBJ2-1
ASSPRTGYEQY,TRBV27,TRBJ2-7
ASSLGWSPLMTDTQY,TRBV18,TRBJ2-3
ASSTRTALNEKLF,TRBV28,TRBJ1-4
ASEGRISYEQY,TRBV11-3,TRBJ2-7
ASSTRGWASGRPSSYEQY,TRBV28,TRBJ2-7
ASSEYGYT,TRBV6-5,TRBJ1-2
ASSQLGRGNSEAF,TRBV14,TRBJ1-1
ASSLRGPNTGELF,TRBV5-5,TRBJ2-2
ASRRGSQLGTPSEAF,TRBV28,TRBJ1-1
AWSVGRDNQPQH,TRBV30,TRBJ1-5
ASSSPGGSRTEAF,TRBV28,TRBJ1-1
ASGFVTGAASGNTIY,TRBV12-5,TRBJ1-3
ASSSRGMLETQY,TRBV7-2,TRBJ2-5
ASSLGGPDEQY,TRBV5-5,TRBJ2-7
ASSLGTAKNQPQH,TRBV28,TRBJ1-5
ASRGGGANVLT,TRBV6-6,TRBJ2-6
ASSSWTVYGYT,TRBV7-2,TRBJ1-2
ASSMGTGIYEKLF,TRBV27,TRBJ1-4
ASLEGGAGNTIY,TRBV6-1,TRBJ1-3
ASSPGRLNTEAF,TRBV13,TRBJ1-1
ASSAGTPYEQY,TRBV6-1,TRBJ2-7
AISEVLAFEQY,TRBV10-3,TRBJ2-7
ASSSLNEQF,TRBV6-5,TRBJ2-1
ASSLGSNTEAF,TRBV6-4,TRBJ1-1
AWSVLGDIQY,TRBV30,TRBJ2-4
ASSGQVRGGYT,TRBV6-1,TRBJ1-2
ASSFGPGNTIY,TRBV5-1,TRBJ1-3
ASRGTANGGTEAF,TRBV28,TRBJ1-1
ASSRQGGNYGYT,TRBV27,TRBJ1-2
ASRGLYSNQPQH,TRBV2,TRBJ1-5
AISRDRSYGYT,TRBV10-3,TRBJ1-2
ASRRINNQPQH,TRBV28,TRBJ1-5
ASSLSRGYEQY,TRBV11-2,TRBJ2-7
ASSPRASASTDTQY,TRBV18,TRBJ2-3
ASSKGGFREKLF,TRBV28,TRBJ1-4
AWSGNNSPLH,TRBV30,TRBJ1-6
ASTTPGGEKSNNEQF,TRBV28,TRBJ2-1
AIRGGNEKLF,TRBV10-3,TRBJ1-4
ASSLAPLDTQY,TRBV11-2,TRBJ2-3
ASSYNRVARYYNEQF,TRBV5-5,TRBJ2-1
ASSLDITNDRPQH,TRBV11-2,TRBJ1-5
ASRLAGGITGELF,TRBV7-2,TRBJ2-2
ASSPLGQPQH,TRBV28,TRBJ1-5
ASSPTPRGNSREKLF,TRBV9,TRBJ1-4
ASSEAPSTSTDTQY,TRBV2,TRBJ2-3
ASSSTGYHEQY,TRBV6-1,TRBJ2-7